A selection of T cell receptor beta chains follows, all from one sample in a study of blood T cell repertoires in COVID-19. Some clones are missing from TCRdb's copy, which holds only in-frame ones; the method was immunoSEQ multiplex PCR. The sample yields approximately 49,000 clones, 70% to 85% seen once. Sequencing was performed on peripheral blood. Receptors were obtained from a man over 45 with acute or convalescent COVID-19. Each CDR3 is given with its conserved first and last residue. The D gene is left open where the match is weak. The size entry is marked missing in some rows and otherwise reads once, few, many or a size class.

cdr3_aa cdr3_nt clone_size j_call v_call d_call
CASSLGLSSYEQYF TGTGCCAGCAGCTTGGGACTATCCTCCTACGAGCAGTACTTC NA TRBJ2-7 TRBV7-6 TRBD2
CASCTTGGNEQFF TGTGCCAGTTGCACCACGGGAGGGAATGAGCAGTTCTTC NA TRBJ2-1 TRBV19 TRBD2
CASSYADSYNEQFF TGTGCCAGCAGTTACGCGGACAGTTACAATGAGCAGTTCTTC NA TRBJ2-1 TRBV6-5 NA
CASSLTSATNEKLFF TGTGCCAGCAGCTTAACATCTGCAACTAATGAAAAACTGTTTTTT NA TRBJ1-4 TRBV7-9 NA
CASRLRGWGEKLFF TGTGCCAGCAGACTCCGCGGATGGGGCGAAAAACTGTTTTTT NA TRBJ1-4 TRBV6-6 NA
CASGTGIKAFF TGTGCCAGCGGGACAGGGATAAAAGCTTTCTTT few TRBJ1-1 TRBV14 TRBD1
CASSLSQLDSGNTIYF TGTGCCAGCAGCTTATCTCAACTAGACTCTGGAAACACCATATATTTT NA TRBJ1-3 TRBV7-6 NA
CASTNGQGGGYTF TGCGCCAGCACCAACGGACAGGGAGGGGGCTACACCTTC NA TRBJ1-2 TRBV23-1 TRBD1
CASSSGQGNNSPLHF TGCGCCAGCAGCAGCGGACAGGGGAACAATTCACCCCTCCACTTT NA TRBJ1-6 TRBV5-1 TRBD1
CASSSIRRGTVSSGNTIYF TGTGCCAGCAGCTCGATACGACGGGGTACAGTTTCCTCTGGAAACACCATATATTTT few TRBJ1-3 TRBV11-2 NA
CAWSGLTGEQYF TGTGCCTGGAGCGGACTTACCGGCGAGCAGTACTTC few TRBJ2-7 TRBV30 NA